This entry describes one T cell receptor (beta chain). The antigen it binds to is not known. The record has no base qualities; no much larger clone is one base away. Via the germline V gene, CDR1 is ENHRY and CDR2 SYGVKD. Its CDR3 holds 14 amino acids, cysteine through phenylalanine. The CDR3 DNA has 42 bases and is translated from base 1. Between the V and J ends, shortened by 4 bases and 3 bases respectively, the junction contains 11 bases. These data belong to a study of identifying expanded T cells in peripheral blood (dated by TCRdb to the late 2010s). About the investigation overall: Technical replicates were generated by sequencing separate aliquots of the same genomic DNA pool, and four replicates were compared pairwise. Overall study results and their limits: Both the number of clones called differentially abundant and the false-positive rate were significantly reduced by the beta-binomial model across all healthy-donor time intervals. The binomial model flagged about 1.3 differentially abundant clones between technical replicates but around 15 over two weeks and around 20 over around four weeks. The authors expected that biological variance in healthy repertoires might rise further over much longer intervals, such as months to years. In all healthy donors, the variance in clone template counts between samples taken two to three weeks apart rose significantly as total template count increased.

TCRbeta CDR3 regions were profiled by bias-controlled multiplex PCR amplification of genomic DNA with the immunoSEQ Assay. On the authors' methods: To quantify the absolute abundance of each unique TCRbeta CDR3 region, the sequences were collapsed and filtered. Differential abundance was tested with two models: a binomial (Fisher-equivalent) model and a beta-binomial model that adds time-dependent variance fitted from healthy donors. Any clone with fewer than 5 combined templates was excluded, and a clone was called differentially abundant if its Benjamini-Hochberg FDR was below 0.01. Beta-binomial variance was modeled as a function of total template count across the two samples using the form v = (b*log(k)+a)^2. TCRdb provides this immuneACCESS table in a form limited to in-frame rearrangements. Some clones are lacking; in checked studies, under half of them reflect an unresolved V gene, and why the rest are absent is not known. That table supplies the V and J calls and clone size; D and trimming were determined from the DNA. The sample includes around 99,000 clones, with around 89% observed a single time. The ten largest clones add up to 7% to 9% of the sample.

During the collection period, no immune events, such as infections, were documented for the healthy donors. To calibrate time-dependent variance in a beta-binomial model of T-cell clone differential abundance, blood repertoires from healthy donors were used as a training cohort. The training cohort comprised roughly ten healthy donors, 3 female and 7 male. An age range of about 29 to 65 years, with an average of about 45 years, was recorded for the donors. Obtained from a commercial supplier, whole blood was collected from each healthy donor at three time points set 2 to 3 weeks apart. Genomic DNA was extracted from unsorted whole blood for immunosequencing.

Here the chain combines TRBV10-3 and TRBJ2-3; the D gene could be TRBD1 or TRBD2, each one agreeing over 6 bases. The receptor comes from a person aged 18-70 years in good health. The specimen was blood. This receptor carries the CDR3 CAISVGGGTDTQYF. The DNA sequence is as follows: TGTGCCATCAGTGTAGGAGGGGGGACAGATACGCAGTATTTT.